This TCR beta chain is from a study of regulatory T cells in long-lasting Graves disease. Overall study findings and caveats: New patients shared 970 or so public clonotypes, and persistent patients shared more, with about 2,500. Thyroid tissue went unstudied; only peripheral blood was examined. Persistent Graves' patients showed less TCR diversity than newly diagnosed patients showed.

Construction of TCR beta libraries relied on iRepertoire HTBI primers and on Arm-PCR targeting CDR3 regions. TCRdb re-derived calls from the multiplex PCR reads in MiXCR, one entry per CDR3 protein. The data contain under 250,000 distinct CDR3 sequences, around 20% of them singletons. The sample holds many counts of this clonotype. Antigen unknown. The time point: newly diagnosed GD, antithyroid drugs for less than 3 months. From PBMCs, RNA was extracted and then used to make the TCR library. The V gene end was trimmed by 6 bases and the J gene end by 5 bases; junction bases not matched to a gene: 11. The CDR3 has 16 residues. The V gene's germline CDR1 is MDHEN and CDR2 SYDVKM.

The V call is TRBV28, the J call TRBJ2-5; 11 nucleotides align to TRBD1. The clonotype originates from a female donor with Graves disease. The sequenced sample was peripheral blood mononuclear cells (PBMCs), obtained at new diagnosis, from a patient treated with antithyroid drugs. Here the CDR3 DNA reads TGTGCCAGCAGGAAAGGGGGGACAGGGGGTGCGGAGACCCAGTACTTC. Encoded protein: CASRKGGTGGAETQYF.